This TCR beta chain was identified during a study of CD8+CD57+ T cells in acquired aplastic anemia. Study-wide background: The sorted CD4+ and CD8+ cells yielded an average around 3.4 ug of DNA.

Genomic DNA constituted the template upon which TCR beta VDJ and CDR3 profiling was performed. TCRdb recomputed calls from the reads with MiXCR, one row per CDR3 protein. The sample contains under 350,000 distinct CDR3 sequences, 50% to 65% of which appear only once. Previously, flow cytometry had revealed CD8+CD57+ cell expansion in the patients chosen for sequencing. Every patient presented with severe acquired aplastic anemia. The source is a human donor with aplastic anemia. What was sequenced was sorted CD4+, CD8+, or CD8+CD57+ T cells (not recorded which) from PBMCs.

The CDR3 spells CASSMIGQEGNYGYTF. The CDR3, as DNA: TGTGCCAGTAGTATGATCGGACAGGAAGGTAACTATGGCTACACCTTC. The chain has TRBV19 and TRBJ1-2; 7 bases align to TRBD1. The ends lost 3 bases at V and 1 base at J; junction bases unmatched: 8. Germline CDR1 LNHDA, CDR2 SQIVND (reference sequence). The CDR3 sequence is 16 residues long.